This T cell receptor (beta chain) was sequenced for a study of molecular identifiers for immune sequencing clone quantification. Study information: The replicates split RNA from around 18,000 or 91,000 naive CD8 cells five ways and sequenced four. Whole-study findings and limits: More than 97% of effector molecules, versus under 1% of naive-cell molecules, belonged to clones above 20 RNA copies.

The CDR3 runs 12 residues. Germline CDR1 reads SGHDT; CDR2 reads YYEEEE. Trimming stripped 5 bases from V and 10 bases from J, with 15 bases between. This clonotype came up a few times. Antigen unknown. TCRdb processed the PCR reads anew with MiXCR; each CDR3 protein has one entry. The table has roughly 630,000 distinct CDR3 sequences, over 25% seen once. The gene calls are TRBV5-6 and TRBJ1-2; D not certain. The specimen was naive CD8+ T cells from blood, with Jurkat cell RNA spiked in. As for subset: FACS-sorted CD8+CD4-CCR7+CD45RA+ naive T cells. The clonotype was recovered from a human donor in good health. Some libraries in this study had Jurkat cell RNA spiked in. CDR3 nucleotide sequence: TGTGCCAGCAGGTGGTCAGAGCCTAACTACACCTTC. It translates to CASRWSEPNYTF.